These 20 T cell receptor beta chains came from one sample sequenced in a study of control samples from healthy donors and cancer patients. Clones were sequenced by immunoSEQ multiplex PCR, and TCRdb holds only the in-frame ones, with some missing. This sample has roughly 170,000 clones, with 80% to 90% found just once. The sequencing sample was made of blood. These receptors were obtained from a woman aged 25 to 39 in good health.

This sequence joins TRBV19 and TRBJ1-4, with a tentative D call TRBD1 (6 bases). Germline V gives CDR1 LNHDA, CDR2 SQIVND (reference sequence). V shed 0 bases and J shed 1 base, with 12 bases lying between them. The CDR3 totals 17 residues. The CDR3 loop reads CASSIDRTGQTNEKLFF. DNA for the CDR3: TGTGCCAGTAGTATAGATCGAACAGGGCAAACTAATGAAAAACTGTTTTTT.

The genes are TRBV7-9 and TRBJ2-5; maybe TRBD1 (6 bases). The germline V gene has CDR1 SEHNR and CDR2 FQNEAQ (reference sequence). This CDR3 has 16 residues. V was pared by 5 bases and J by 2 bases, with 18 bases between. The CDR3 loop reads CASSPQGPLTQETQYF. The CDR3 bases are TGTGCCAGCAGCCCACAGGGACCTTTGACTCAAGAGACCCAGTACTTC.

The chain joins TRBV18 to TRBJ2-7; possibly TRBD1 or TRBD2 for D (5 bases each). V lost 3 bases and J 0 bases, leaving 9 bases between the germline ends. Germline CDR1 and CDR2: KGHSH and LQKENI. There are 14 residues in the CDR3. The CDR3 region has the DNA TGTGCCAGCTCACCGGGACCGACCTCCTACGAGCAGTACTTC. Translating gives CASSPGPTSYEQYF.

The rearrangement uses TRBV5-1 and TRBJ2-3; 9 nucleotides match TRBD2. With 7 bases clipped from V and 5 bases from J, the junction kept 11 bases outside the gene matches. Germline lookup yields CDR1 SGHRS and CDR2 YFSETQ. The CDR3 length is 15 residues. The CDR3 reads CASQDVAGAEDTQYF. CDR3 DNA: TGCGCCAGCCAGGACGTAGCGGGAGCAGAAGATACGCAGTATTTT. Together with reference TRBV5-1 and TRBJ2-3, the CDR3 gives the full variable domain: KAGVTQTPRYLIKTRGQQVTLSCSPISGHRSVSWYQQTPGQGLQFLFEYFSETQRNKGNFPGRFSGRQFSNSRSEMNVSTLELGDSALYLCASQDVAGAEDTQYFGPGTRLTVL.

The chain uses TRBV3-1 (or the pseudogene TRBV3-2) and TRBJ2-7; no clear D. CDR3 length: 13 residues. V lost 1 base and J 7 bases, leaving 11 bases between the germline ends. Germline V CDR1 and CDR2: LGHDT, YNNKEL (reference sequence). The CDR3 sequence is CASSQAGTSEQYF. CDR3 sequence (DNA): TGTGCCAGCAGCCAAGCAGGTACGAGTGAGCAGTACTTC.

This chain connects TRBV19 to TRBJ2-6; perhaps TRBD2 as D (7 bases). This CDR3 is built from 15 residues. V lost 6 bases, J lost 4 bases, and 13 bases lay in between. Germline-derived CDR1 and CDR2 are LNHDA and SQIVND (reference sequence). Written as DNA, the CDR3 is TGTGCCAGTAGCACACAGGGAGGGGGGGCCAACGTCCTGACTTTC. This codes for CASSTQGGGANVLTF.

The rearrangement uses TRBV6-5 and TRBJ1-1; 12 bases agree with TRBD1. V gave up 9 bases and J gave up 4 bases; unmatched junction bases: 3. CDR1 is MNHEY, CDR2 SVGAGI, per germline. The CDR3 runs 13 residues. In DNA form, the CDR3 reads TGTGCCAGTCCGGGACAGGGGGCCACTGAAGCTTTCTTT. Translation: CASPGQGATEAFF.

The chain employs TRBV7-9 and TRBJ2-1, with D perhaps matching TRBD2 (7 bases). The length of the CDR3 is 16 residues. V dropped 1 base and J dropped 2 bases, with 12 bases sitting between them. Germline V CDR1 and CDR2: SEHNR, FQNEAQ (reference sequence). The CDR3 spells CASSLVGGGPYNEQFF. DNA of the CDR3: TGTGCCAGCAGCTTAGTGGGGGGGGGCCCCTACAATGAGCAGTTCTTC.

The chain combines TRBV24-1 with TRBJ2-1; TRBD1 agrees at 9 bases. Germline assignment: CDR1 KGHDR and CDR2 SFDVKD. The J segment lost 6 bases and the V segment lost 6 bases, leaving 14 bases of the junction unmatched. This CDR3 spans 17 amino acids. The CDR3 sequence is CATSQNSGTGFSNEQFF. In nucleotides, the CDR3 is TGTGCCACCAGTCAGAATTCCGGGACAGGGTTTAGCAATGAGCAGTTCTTC.

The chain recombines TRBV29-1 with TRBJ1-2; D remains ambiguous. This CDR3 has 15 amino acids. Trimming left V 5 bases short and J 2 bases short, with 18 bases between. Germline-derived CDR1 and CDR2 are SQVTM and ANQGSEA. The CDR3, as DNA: TGCAGCGTTACTTCGGTCTACGGCGGGAACTATGGCTACACCTTC. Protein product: CSVTSVYGGNYGYTF.

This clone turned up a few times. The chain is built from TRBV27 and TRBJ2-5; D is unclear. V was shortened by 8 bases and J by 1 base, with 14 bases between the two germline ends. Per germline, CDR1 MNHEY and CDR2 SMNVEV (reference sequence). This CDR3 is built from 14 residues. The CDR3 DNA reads TGTGCCAGCTCCCGTGGAATACTCCAAGAGACCCAGTACTTC. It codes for CASSRGILQETQYF.

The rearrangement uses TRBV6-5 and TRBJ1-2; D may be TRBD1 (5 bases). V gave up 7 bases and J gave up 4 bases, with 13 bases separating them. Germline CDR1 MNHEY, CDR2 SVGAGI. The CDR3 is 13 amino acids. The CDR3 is CASTGAGPYGYTF. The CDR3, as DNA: TGTGCCAGCACCGGGGCAGGGCCCTATGGCTACACCTTC.

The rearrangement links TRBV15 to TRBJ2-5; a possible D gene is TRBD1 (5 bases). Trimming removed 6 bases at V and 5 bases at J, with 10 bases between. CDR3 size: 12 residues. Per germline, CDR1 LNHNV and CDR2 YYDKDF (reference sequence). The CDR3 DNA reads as TGTGCCACCAGTCAGGGAATCGAGACCCAGTACTTC. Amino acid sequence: CATSQGIETQYF.

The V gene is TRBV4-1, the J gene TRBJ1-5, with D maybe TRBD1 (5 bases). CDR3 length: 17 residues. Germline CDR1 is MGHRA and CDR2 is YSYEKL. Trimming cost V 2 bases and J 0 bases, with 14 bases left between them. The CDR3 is CASSQKAATDSNQPQHF. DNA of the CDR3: TGCGCCAGCAGCCAAAAGGCCGCGACAGATAGCAATCAGCCCCAGCATTTT.

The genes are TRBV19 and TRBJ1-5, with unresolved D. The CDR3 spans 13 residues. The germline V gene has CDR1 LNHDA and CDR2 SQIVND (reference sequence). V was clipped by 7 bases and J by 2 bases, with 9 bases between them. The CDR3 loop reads CASTDRRNQPQHF. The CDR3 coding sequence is TGTGCCAGTACCGACCGTCGCAATCAGCCCCAGCATTTT.

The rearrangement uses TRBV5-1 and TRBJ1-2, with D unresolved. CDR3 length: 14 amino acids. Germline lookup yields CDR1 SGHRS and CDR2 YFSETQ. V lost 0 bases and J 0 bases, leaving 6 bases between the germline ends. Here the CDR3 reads CASSLDTANYGYTF. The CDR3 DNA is TGCGCCAGCAGCTTGGATACAGCTAACTATGGCTACACCTTC.

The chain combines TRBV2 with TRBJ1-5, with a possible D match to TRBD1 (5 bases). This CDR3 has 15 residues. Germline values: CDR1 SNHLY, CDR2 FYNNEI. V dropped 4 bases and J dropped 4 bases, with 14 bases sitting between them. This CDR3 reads CASSAVRVGNQPQHF. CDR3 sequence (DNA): TGTGCCAGCAGTGCGGTCAGGGTGGGGAATCAGCCCCAGCATTTT. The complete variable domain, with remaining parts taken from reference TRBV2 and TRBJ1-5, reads EPEVTQTPSHQVTQMGQEVILRCVPISNHLYFYWYRQILGQKVEFLVSFYNNEISEKSEIFDDQFSVERPDGSNFTLKIRSTKLEDSAMYFCASSAVRVGNQPQHFGDGTRLSIL.

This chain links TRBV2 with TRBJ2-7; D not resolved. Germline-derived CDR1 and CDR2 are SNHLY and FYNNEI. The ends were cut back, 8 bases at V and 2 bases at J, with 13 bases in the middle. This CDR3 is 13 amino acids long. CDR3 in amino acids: CASGGRSTYEQYV. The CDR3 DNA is TGTGCCAGCGGTGGGCGATCCACCTACGAGCAGTACGTC.

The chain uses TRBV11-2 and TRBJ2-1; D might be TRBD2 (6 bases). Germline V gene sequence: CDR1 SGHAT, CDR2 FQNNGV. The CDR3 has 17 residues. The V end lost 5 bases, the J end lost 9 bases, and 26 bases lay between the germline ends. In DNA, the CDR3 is TGTGCCAGCAGCGTATTAATCCCTACGGCGGGGATCGTTGAGCAGTTCTTC. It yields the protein CASSVLIPTAGIVEQFF.

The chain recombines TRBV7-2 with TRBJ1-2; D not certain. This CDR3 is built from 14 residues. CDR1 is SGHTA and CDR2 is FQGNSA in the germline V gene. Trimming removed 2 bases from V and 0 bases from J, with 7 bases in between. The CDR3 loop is CASSLSGTNYGYTF. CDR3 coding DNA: TGTGCCAGCAGCTTAAGTGGAACTAACTATGGCTACACCTTC.